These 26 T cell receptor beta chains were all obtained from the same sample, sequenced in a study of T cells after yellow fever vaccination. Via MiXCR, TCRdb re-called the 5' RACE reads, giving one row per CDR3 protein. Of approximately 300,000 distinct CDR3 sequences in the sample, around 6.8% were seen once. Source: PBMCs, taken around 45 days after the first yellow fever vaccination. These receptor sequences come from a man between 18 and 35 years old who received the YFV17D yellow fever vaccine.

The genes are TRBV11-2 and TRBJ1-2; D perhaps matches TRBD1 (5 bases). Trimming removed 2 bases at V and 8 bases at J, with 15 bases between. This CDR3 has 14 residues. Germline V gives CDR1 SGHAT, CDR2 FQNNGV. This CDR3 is CASSLWAGMGGYTF. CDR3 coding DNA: TGTGCCAGCAGCTTATGGGCAGGGATGGGCGGCTACACCTTC.

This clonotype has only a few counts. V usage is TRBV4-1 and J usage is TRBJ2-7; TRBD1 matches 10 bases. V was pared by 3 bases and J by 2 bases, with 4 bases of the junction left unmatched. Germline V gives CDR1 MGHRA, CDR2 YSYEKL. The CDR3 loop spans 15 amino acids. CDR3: CASSHGDRGTYEQYF. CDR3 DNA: TGCGCCAGCAGCCATGGGGACAGGGGAACCTACGAGCAGTACTTC.

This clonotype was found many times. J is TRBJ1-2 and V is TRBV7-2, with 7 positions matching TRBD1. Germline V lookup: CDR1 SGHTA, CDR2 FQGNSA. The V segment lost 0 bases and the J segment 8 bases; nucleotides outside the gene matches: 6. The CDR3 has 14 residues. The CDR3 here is CASSLARGLVGYTF. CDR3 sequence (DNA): TGTGCCAGCAGCTTAGCGAGGGGGCTGGTAGGCTACACCTTC.

The chain's CDR3 is CASSSGQVDGYTF. The DNA for the CDR3 is TGCGCCAGCAGCTCCGGACAGGTTGATGGCTACACCTTC. The chain couples TRBV5-1 to TRBJ1-2; 7 bases line up with TRBD1. CDR3 length: 13 amino acids. Losses at the gene ends were 3 bases for V and 6 bases for J; bases not matched to a gene: 5. Germline CDR1 is SGHRS and CDR2 is YFSETQ.

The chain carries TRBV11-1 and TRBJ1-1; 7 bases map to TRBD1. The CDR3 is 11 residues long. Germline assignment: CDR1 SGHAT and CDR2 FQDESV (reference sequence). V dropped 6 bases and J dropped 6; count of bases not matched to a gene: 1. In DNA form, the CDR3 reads TGTGCCAGCAGGCAGGGGGCTGAAGCTTTCTTT. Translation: CASRQGAEAFF.

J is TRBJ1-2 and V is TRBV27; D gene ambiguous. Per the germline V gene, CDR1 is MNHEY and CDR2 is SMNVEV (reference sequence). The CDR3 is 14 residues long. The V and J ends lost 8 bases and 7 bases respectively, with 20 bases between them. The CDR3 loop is CASGLNSGSRGYTF. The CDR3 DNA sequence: TGTGCCAGCGGGTTGAACTCAGGTTCCCGTGGCTACACCTTC.

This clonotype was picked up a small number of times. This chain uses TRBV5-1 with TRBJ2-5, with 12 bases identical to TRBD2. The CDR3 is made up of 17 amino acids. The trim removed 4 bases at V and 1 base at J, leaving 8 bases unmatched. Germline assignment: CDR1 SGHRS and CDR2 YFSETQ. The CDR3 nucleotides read TGCGCCAGCAGCCTGCTACCTAGCGGGGGGGCCCAAGAGACCCAGTACTTC. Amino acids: CASSLLPSGGAQETQYF.

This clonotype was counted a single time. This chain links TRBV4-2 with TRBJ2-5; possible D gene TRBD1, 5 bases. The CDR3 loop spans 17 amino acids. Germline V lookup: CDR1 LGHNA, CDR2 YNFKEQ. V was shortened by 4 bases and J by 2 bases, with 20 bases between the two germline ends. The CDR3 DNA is TGTGCCAGCAGCCGAACCTATAGCCCACAGGAACAAGAGACCCAGTACTTC. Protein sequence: CASSRTYSPQEQETQYF.

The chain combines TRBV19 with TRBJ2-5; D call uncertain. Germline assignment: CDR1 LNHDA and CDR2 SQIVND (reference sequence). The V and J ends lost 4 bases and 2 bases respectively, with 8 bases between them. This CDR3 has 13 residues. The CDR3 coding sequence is TGTGCCAGTAGTAAGGGCAGGCAAGAGACCCAGTACTTC. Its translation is CASSKGRQETQYF. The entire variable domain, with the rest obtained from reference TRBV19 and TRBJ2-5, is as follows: DGGITQSPKYLFRKEGQNVTLSCEQNLNHDAMYWYRQDPGQGLRLIYYSQIVNDFQKGDIAEGYSVSREKKESFPLTVTSAQKNPTAFYLCASSKGRQETQYFGPGTRLLVL.

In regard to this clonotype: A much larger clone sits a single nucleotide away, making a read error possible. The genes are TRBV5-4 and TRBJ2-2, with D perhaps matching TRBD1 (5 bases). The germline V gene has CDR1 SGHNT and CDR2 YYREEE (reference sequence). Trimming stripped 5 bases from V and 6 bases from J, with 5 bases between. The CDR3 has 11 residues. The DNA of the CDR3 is TGTGCCAGCAGGGGGCCCGGGGAGCTGTTTTTT. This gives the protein CASRGPGELFF.

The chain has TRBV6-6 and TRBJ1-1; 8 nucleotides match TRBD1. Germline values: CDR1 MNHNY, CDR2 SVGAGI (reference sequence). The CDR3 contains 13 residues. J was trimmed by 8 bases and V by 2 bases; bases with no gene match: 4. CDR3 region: CASSYRQGAEAFF. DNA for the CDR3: TGTGCCAGCAGTTACAGGCAGGGGGCCGAAGCTTTCTTT.

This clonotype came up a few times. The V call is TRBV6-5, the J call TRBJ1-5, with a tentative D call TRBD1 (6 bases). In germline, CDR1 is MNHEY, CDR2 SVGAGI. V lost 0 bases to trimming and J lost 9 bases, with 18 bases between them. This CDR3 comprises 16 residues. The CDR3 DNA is TGTGCCAGCAGTTACTCTCTGAGACAGGTACGCGGGCCCCAGCATTTT. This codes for CASSYSLRQVRGPQHF.

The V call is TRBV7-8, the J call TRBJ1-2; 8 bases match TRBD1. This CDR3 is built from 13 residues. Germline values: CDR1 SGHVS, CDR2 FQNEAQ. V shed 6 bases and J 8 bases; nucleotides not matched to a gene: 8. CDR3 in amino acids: CASRDRADLGYTF. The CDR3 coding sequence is TGTGCCAGCAGGGACAGGGCTGATTTGGGCTACACCTTC.

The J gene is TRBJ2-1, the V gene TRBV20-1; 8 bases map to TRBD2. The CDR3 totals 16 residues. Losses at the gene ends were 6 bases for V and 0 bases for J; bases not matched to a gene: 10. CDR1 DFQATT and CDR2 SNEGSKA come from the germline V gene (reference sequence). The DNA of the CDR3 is TGCAGTGCCAACGAACTAGCGGCCAGCTCCTACAATGAGCAGTTCTTC. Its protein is CSANELAASSYNEQFF.

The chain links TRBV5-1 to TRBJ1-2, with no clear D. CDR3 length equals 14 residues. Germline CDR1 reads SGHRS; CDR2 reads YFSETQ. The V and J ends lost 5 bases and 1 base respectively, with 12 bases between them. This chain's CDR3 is CASRVYGLNYGYTF. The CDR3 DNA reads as TGCGCCAGCAGAGTTTATGGCCTTAACTATGGCTACACCTTC.

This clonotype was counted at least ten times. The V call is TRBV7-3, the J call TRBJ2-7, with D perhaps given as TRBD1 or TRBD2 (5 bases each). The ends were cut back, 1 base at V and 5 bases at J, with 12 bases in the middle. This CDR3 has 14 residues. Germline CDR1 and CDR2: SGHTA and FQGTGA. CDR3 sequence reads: CASSLIGGYHEQYF. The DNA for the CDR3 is TGTGCCAGCAGCTTAATTGGGGGTTACCACGAGCAGTACTTC. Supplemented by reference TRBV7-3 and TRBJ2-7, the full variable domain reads GAGVSQTPSNKVTEKGKYVELRCDPISGHTALYWYRQSLGQGPEFLIYFQGTGAADDSGLPNDRFFAVRPEGSVSTLKIQRTERGDSAVYLCASSLIGGYHEQYFGPGTRLTVT.

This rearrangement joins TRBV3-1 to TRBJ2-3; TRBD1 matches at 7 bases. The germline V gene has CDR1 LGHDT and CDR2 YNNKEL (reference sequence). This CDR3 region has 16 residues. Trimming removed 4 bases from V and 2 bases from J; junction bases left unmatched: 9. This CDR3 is CASSPNWDRITDTQYF. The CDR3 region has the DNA TGTGCCAGCAGCCCGAACTGGGACAGAATCACAGATACGCAGTATTTT.

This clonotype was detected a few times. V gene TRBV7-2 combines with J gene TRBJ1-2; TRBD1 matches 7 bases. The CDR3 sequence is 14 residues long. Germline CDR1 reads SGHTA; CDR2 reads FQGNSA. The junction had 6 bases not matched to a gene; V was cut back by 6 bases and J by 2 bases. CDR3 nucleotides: TGTGCCAGCAGACCCACAGGGGACAACTATGGCTACACCTTC. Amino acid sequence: CASRPTGDNYGYTF.

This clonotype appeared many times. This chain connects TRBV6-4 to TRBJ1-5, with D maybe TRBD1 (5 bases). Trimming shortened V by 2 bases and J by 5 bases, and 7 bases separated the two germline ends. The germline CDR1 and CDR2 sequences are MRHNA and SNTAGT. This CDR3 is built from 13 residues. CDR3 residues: CASSDTGDQPQHF. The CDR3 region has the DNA TGTGCCAGCAGTGACACGGGGGATCAGCCCCAGCATTTT.

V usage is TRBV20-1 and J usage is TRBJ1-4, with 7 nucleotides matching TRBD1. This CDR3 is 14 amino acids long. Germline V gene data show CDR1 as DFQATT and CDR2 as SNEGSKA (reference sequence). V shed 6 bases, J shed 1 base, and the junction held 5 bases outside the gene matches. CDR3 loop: CSANYRGTNEKLFF. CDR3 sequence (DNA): TGCAGTGCAAACTACAGGGGAACTAATGAAAAACTGTTTTTT.

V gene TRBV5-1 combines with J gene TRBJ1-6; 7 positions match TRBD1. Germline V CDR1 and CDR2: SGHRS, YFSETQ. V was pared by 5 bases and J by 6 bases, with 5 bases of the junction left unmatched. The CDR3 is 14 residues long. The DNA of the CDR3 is TGCGCCAGCAGTGCCGAGGGGGCTAATTCACCCCTCCACTTT. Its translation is CASSAEGANSPLHF. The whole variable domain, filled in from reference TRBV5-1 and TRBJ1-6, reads KAGVTQTPRYLIKTRGQQVTLSCSPISGHRSVSWYQQTPGQGLQFLFEYFSETQRNKGNFPGRFSGRQFSNSRSEMNVSTLELGDSALYLCASSAEGANSPLHFGNGTRLTVT.

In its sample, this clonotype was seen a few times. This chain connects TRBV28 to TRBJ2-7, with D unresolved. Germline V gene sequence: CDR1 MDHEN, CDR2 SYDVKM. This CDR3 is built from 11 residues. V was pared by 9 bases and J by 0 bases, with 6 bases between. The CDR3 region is CASSNSYEQYV. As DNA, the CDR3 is TGTGCCAGTTCAAACTCCTACGAGCAGTACGTC.

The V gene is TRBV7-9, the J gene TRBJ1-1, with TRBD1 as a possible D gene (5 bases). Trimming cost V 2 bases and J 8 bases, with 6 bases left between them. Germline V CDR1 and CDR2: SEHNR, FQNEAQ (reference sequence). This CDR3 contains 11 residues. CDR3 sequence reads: CASSLRGEAFF. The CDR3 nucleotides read TGTGCCAGCAGCTTACGGGGCGAAGCTTTCTTT. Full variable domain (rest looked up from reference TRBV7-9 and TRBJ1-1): DTGVSQNPRHKITKRGQNVTFRCDPISEHNRLYWYRQTLGQGPEFLTYFQNEAQLEKSRLLSDRFSAERPKGSFSTLEIQRTEQGDSAMYLCASSLRGEAFFGQGTRLTVV.

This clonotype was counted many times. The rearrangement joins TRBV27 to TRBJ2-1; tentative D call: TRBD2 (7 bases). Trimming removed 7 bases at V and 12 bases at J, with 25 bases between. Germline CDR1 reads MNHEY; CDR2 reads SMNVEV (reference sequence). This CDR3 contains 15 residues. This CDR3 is CASTSGGGPAGAQFF. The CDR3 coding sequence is TGTGCCAGCACCTCTGGGGGAGGGCCGGCGGGGGCGCAGTTCTTC.

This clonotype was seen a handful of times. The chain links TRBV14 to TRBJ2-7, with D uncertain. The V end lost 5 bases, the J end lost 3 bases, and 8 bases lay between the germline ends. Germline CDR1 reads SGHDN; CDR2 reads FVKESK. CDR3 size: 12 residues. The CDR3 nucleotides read TGTGCCAGCAGCGCACACTACTACGAGCAGTACGTC. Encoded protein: CASSAHYYEQYV.

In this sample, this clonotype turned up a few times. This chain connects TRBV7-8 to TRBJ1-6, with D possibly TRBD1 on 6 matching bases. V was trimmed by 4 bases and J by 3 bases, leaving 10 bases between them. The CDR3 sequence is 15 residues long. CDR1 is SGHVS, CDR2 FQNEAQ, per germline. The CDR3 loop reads CASSSETGYNSPLHF. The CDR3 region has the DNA TGTGCCAGCAGCTCAGAGACAGGCTATAATTCACCCCTCCACTTT.